Presented here are 15 T cell receptor beta chains from one specimen sequenced in a study of cytomegalovirus exposure and HLA in healthy donors. The PCR ran on 60 Vbeta and 13 Jbeta primers. Generated by immunoSEQ multiplex PCR, the TCRdb table keeps only in-frame clones and is missing some. The table lists 75,000 to 90,000 clones. Specimen: PBMCs. Source of these receptors: an older woman in good health and CMV-seronegative.

This chain connects TRBV11-2 to TRBJ2-7, with D perhaps matching TRBD2 (5 bases). CDR1 SGHAT and CDR2 FQNNGV come from the germline V gene. Trimming cost V 5 bases and J 12 bases, with 14 bases left between them. The CDR3 sequence is 11 residues long. The CDR3 DNA reads as TGTGCCAGCAGCCCAGGTTCGGGGTGGTACTTC. It specifies CASSPGSGWYF.

The chain employs TRBV7-3 and TRBJ2-1; TRBD2 matches 7 bases. The CDR3 totals 17 residues. The junction had 11 bases not matched to a gene; V was cut back by 0 bases and J by 6 bases. Germline V gene sequence: CDR1 SGHTA, CDR2 FQGTGA. The CDR3 protein is CASSLTGGEAPLNEQFF. The CDR3 nucleotides are TGTGCCAGCAGCTTAACGGGGGGGGAAGCCCCCCTCAATGAGCAGTTCTTC.

V is TRBV6-4 and J is TRBJ2-1; D gene ambiguous. The CDR3 spans 14 residues. The V and J ends lost 5 bases and 1 base respectively, with 9 bases between them. Germline V gene data show CDR1 as MRHNA and CDR2 as SNTAGT. CDR3 amino acids: CASSLGDSYNEQFF. For the CDR3, the DNA is TGTGCCAGCAGTCTAGGAGATTCCTACAATGAGCAGTTCTTC.

CDR3 amino acids: CASSPGTGVTGELFF. The CDR3 nucleotides are TGTGCCAGCAGTCCCGGGACAGGGGTCACCGGGGAGCTGTTTTTT. This chain uses TRBV28 with TRBJ2-2, with 10 positions matching TRBD1. Germline values: CDR1 MDHEN, CDR2 SYDVKM. This CDR3 is 15 amino acids long. With 5 bases clipped from V and 4 bases from J, the junction kept 4 bases outside the gene matches.

The chain links TRBV5-1 to TRBJ1-1; TRBD1 might be the D (6 bases). Germline CDR1 reads SGHRS; CDR2 reads YFSETQ. The ends were cut back, 1 base at V and 1 base at J, with 11 bases in the middle. The CDR3 is 15 residues long. The CDR3 DNA is TGCGCCAGCAGCTTGACAGGGAGACAGAACACTGAAGCTTTCTTT. It codes for CASSLTGRQNTEAFF.

This chain links TRBV2 with TRBJ2-3; perhaps TRBD2 as D (6 bases). The germline V gene has CDR1 SNHLY and CDR2 FYNNEI. There are 14 residues in the CDR3. Between the trimmed V and J ends, which lost 11 bases and 3 bases, there was a span of 18 bases. DNA of the CDR3: TGTGCCCGGGGTGGGAGCGGGCCTACAGATACGCAGTATTTT. This translates into CARGGSGPTDTQYF.

The chain combines TRBV6-1 with TRBJ2-2, with a weak D call TRBD2 (5 bases). Germline CDR1 is MNHNS and CDR2 is SASEGT. This CDR3 is 11 amino acids long. V lost 8 bases and J 5 bases, leaving 6 bases between the germline ends. CDR3 amino acids: CASWETGELFF. The CDR3 DNA reads TGTGCCAGCTGGGAGACCGGGGAGCTGTTTTTT.

V usage is TRBV11-1 and J usage is TRBJ2-2; TRBD1 matches 7 bases. With 8 bases clipped from V and 6 bases from J, the junction kept 6 bases outside the gene matches. Germline CDR1 reads SGHAT; CDR2 reads FQDESV (reference sequence). The CDR3 loop spans 13 amino acids. Here the CDR3 DNA reads TGTGCCAGCCAGGACAGGCTTGCCGGGGAGCTGTTTTTT. Its protein is CASQDRLAGELFF.

The chain carries TRBV6-4 and TRBJ1-4; 11 bases fit TRBD1. J was trimmed by 10 bases and V by 2 bases; bases with no gene match: 9. Germline CDR1 reads MRHNA; CDR2 reads SNTAGT. The CDR3 covers 16 residues. For the CDR3, the DNA is TGTGCCAGCAGTGACCGGTCCGGGACAGGGGGAGGAAAACTGTTTTTT. It codes for CASSDRSGTGGGKLFF.

This chain joins TRBV7-9 and TRBJ2-5; 12 nucleotides align to TRBD2. Germline CDR1 and CDR2: SEHNR and FQNEAQ (reference sequence). CDR3 size: 18 residues. V gave up 5 bases and J gave up 2 bases; unmatched junction bases: 12. DNA of the CDR3: TGTGCCAGCAGCCCGCCCGTGACTAGCGGGAGCGCACAAGAGACCCAGTACTTC. Translation: CASSPPVTSGSAQETQYF.

V gene TRBV2 combines with J gene TRBJ2-3; tentatively, D is TRBD2 (5 bases). Trimming took 6 bases from V and 1 from J, leaving 14 bases between them. Germline V gives CDR1 SNHLY, CDR2 FYNNEI. The CDR3 totals 15 residues. The CDR3 sequence is CASSQTGVGTDTQYF. The CDR3, as DNA: TGTGCCAGCAGCCAGACCGGGGTGGGCACAGATACGCAGTATTTT.

The chain is built from TRBV18 and TRBJ2-5; 7 bases line up with TRBD2. Gene TRBJ2-7 matches the end of the DNA better, so the J call may be wrong. The CDR3 consists of 14 residues. Germline V gene sequence: CDR1 KGHSH, CDR2 LQKENI. CDR3: CASSRTSDGYEQYF. CDR3 coding DNA: TGTGCCAGCTCTCGTACTAGCGATGGCTACGAGCAGTACTTC.

V is TRBV6-5 and J is TRBJ2-7; the D gene is possibly TRBD1 (5 bases). Germline CDR1 reads MNHEY; CDR2 reads SVGAGI. Trimming left V 6 bases short and J 4 bases short, with 10 bases between. This CDR3 is 12 amino acids long. The CDR3 DNA sequence: TGTGCCAGCAGAGGGGATGGGTACGAGCAGTACTTC. The encoded protein is CASRGDGYEQYF.

V usage is TRBV2 and J usage is TRBJ2-5, with D possibly matching TRBD2 (6 bases). CDR1 SNHLY and CDR2 FYNNEI come from the germline V gene. V lost 4 bases to trimming and J lost 5 bases, with 11 bases between them. The CDR3 loop spans 13 amino acids. The CDR3 loop reads CASSGTSRETQYF. Here the CDR3 DNA reads TGTGCCAGCAGTGGCACTAGCCGGGAGACCCAGTACTTC.

The CDR3 loop reads CSVEQAPYYGYTF. Here the CDR3 DNA reads TGCAGCGTTGAGCAGGCCCCATACTATGGCTACACCTTC. V gene TRBV29-1 combines with J gene TRBJ1-2; the D is unclear. With 3 bases removed from V and 3 bases from J, the gap between germline ends came to 11 bases. The CDR3 has 13 residues. Germline V CDR1 and CDR2: SQVTM, ANQGSEA.